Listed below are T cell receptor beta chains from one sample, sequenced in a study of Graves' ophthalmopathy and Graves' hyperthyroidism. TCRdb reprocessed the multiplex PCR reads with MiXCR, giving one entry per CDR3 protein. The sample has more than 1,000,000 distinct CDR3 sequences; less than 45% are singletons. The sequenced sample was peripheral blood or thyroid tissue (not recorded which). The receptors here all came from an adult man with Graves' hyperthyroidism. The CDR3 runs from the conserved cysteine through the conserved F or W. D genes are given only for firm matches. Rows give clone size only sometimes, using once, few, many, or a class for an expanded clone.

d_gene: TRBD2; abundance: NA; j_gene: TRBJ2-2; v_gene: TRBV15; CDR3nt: TGTGCCACCAGCGGGGGACTAGCGGGAGATTCGACCGGGGAGCTGTTTTTT; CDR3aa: CATSGGLAGDSTGELFF
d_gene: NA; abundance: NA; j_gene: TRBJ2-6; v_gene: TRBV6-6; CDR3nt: TGTGCCAGCAGTTACCTGGGGCAGGGCCGCTCTGGGGCCAACGTCCTGACTTTC; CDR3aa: CASSYLGQGRSGANVLTF
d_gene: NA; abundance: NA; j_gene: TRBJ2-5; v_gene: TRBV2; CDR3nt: TGTGCCAGCAGACCAGACCAACCGGGGGAGACCCAGTACTTC; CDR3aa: CASRPDQPGETQYF
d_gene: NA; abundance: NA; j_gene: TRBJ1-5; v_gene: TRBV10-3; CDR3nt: TGTGCCATCAGTGAGTCTGGAAGGGGCAGGGAGGGCGATCAGCCCCAGCATTTT; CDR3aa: CAISESGRGREGDQPQHF
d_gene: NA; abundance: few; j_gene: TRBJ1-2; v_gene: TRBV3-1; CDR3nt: TGTGCCAGCAGCCAAGGGGGGGCCATTGGCTACACCTTC; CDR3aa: CASSQGGAIGYTF
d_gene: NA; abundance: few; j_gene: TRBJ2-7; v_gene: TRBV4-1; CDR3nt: TGCGCCAGCAGCCAAGGTATCAGGGGTTTCGAGCAGTACTTC; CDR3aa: CASSQGIRGFEQYF
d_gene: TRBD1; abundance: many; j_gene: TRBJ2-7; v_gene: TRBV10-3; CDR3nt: TGTGCCATCAGTGCGGGGACAGGGGTCATGGACGAGCAGTACTTC; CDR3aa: CAISAGTGVMDEQYF
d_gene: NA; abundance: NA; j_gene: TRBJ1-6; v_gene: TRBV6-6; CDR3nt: TGTGCCAGCAGTCGGCAGGGAGGTGCACCCCTCCACTTT; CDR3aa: CASSRQGGAPLHF
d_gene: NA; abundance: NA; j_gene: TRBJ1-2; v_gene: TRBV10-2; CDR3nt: TGCGCCAGCAGTGACTCCCGGGTTTTGGGCTACACCTTC; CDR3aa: CASSDSRVLGYTF
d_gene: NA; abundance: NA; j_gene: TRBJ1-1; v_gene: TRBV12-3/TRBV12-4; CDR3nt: TGTGCCGGCGCATCGAGCACTGAAGCTTTCTTT; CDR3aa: CAGASSTEAFF
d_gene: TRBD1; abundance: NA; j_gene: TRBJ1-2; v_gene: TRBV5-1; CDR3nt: TGTGCCAGCAGCCTACCCGGGACAGCAAGAAAAGGCTACACCTTC; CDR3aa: CASSLPGTARKGYTF
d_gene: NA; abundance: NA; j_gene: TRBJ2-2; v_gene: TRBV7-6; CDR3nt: TGTGCCAGCAGGTTCGGGTCAGGGAGCACCGGGGAGCTGTTTTTT; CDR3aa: CASRFGSGSTGELFF
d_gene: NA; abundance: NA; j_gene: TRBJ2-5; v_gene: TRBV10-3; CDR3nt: TGTGCCATCAGTGAGTTAGACACACAGCCCCAGTACTTC; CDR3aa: CAISELDTQPQYF
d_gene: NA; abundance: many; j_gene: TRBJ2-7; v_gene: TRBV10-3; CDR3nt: TGTGCCATCAGCGGAGCGAGGTACGAGCAGTACTTC; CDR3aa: CAISGARYEQYF
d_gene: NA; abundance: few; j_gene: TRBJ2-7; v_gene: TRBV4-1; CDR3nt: TGCGCCAGCAGCCAAGCCGCCCTCTCCTACGAGCAGTACTTC; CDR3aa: CASSQAALSYEQYF
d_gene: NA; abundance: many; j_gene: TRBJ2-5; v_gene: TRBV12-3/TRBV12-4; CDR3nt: TGTGCCAGCAGCCAAGATAGCGCCCAGTACTTC; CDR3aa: CASSQDSAQYF
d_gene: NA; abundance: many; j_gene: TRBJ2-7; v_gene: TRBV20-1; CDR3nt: TGCAGTGCTAGTGTGGACGAGCAGTACTTC; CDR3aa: CSASVDEQYF
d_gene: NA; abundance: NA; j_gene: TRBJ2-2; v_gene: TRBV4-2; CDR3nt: TGTGCCAGCAGCGCGCAGTTAGGGGGGGAGCTGTTTTTT; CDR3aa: CASSAQLGGELFF
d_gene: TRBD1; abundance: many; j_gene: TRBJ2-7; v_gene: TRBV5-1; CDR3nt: TGCGCCAGCAGCTGGGGACAGGGAATCACCTACGAGCAGTACTTC; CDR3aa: CASSWGQGITYEQYF
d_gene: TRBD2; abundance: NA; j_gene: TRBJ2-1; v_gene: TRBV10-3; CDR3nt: TGTGCCATCAGTGAGTCTGCTAGCGGGAGCGCCGGTGAGCAGTTCTTC; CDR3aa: CAISESASGSAGEQFF
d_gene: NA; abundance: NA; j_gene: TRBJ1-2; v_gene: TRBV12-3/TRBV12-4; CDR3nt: TGTGCCAGCAGTTTTAGCCACTTACACCTTACCTTC; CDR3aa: CASSFSHLHLTF
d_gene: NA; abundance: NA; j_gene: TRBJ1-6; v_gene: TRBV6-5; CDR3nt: TGTGCCAGCAGTTACTCGTTCCGCTCCTATAATTCACCCCTCCACTTT; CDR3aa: CASSYSFRSYNSPLHF
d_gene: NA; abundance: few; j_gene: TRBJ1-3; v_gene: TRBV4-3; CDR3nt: TGCGCCAGCAGCCAAGGAAACCTAATAAACACCATATATTTT; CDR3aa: CASSQGNLINTIYF
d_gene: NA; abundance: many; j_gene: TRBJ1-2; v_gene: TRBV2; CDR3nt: TGTGCCAGCAGGTTGGGGCGAGGGGGGCCCTCCGACTATGGCTACACCTTC; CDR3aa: CASRLGRGGPSDYGYTF